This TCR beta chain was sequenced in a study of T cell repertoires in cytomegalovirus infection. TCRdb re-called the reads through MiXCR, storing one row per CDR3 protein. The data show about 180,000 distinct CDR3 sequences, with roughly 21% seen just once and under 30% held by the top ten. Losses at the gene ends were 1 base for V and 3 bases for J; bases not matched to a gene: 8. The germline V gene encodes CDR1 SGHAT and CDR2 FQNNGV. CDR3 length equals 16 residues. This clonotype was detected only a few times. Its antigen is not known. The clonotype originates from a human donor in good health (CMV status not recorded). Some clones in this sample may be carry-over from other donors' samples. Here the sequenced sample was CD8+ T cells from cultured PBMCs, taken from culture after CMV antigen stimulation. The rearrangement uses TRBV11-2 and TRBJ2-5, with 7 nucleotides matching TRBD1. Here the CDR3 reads CASSLAIRGGEETQYF. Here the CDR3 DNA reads TGTGCCAGCAGCTTAGCCATCCGAGGGGGCGAAGAGACCCAGTACTTC.